The 5 T cell receptor beta chains given below trace back to one sample, sequenced in a study of CD8 T cells in Susac syndrome. It was with random hexamers that about 0.45 to 1 ug RNA was reverse transcribed. One entry per CDR3 protein results from TCRdb running MiXCR on the immunoSEQ multiplex PCR reads. This repertoire shows about 160,000 distinct CDR3 sequences, 93% found once; its top ten account for 0.13%. Sequenced sample: CD4+ T cells from PBMCs. The origin of the receptors is a human donor in good health.

The J gene is TRBJ2-1, the V gene TRBV7-6, with unresolved D. Germline-derived CDR1 and CDR2 are SGHVS and FNYEAQ. Deletions cut 4 bases from V and 9 bases from J, with 16 bases between. The CDR3 sequence is 14 residues long. The CDR3 loop reads CASSSTPDMSEQFF. Written as DNA, the CDR3 is TGTGCCAGCAGCTCCACCCCAGATATGTCTGAGCAGTTCTTC.

The genes are TRBV3-1 and TRBJ1-6, with no clear D. This CDR3 is 16 amino acids long. Germline V gives CDR1 LGHDT, CDR2 YNNKEL (reference sequence). Trimming pared 1 base from V and 7 bases from J, leaving 14 bases between. The DNA of the CDR3 is TGTGCCAGCAGCCAAGTGGGAAGGGTGAAGAATTCACCCCTCCACTTT. Amino acids: CASSQVGRVKNSPLHF.

This clonotype has only one observation. The chain links TRBV7-8 to TRBJ1-1; D is ambiguous. The germline gives CDR1 SGHVS, CDR2 FQNEAQ. The CDR3 loop spans 15 amino acids. Trimming took off 4 bases at V and 1 base at J, with 13 bases between the two ends. Here the CDR3 DNA reads TGTGCCAGCAGCTCCCGATCAAGGGAGAACACTGAAGCTTTCTTT. Amino acids: CASSSRSRENTEAFF.

The chain recombines TRBV30 with TRBJ1-4; no clear D gene. Trimming shortened V by 3 bases and J by 8 bases, and 13 bases separated the two germline ends. Germline loops: CDR1 GTSNPN, CDR2 SVGIG (reference sequence). The CDR3 length is 13 residues. CDR3 loop: CAWSPGFDEKLFF. For the CDR3, the DNA is TGTGCCTGGAGCCCGGGGTTTGACGAAAAACTGTTTTTT.

V and J are TRBV12-3 or TRBV12-4 and TRBJ2-7; D unresolved. V lost 3 bases and J lost 1, with 13 bases in between. This CDR3 region has 15 residues. The CDR3 nucleotides read TGTGCCAGCAGTTTCTCGTTTACTCCTTCCTACGAGCAGTACTTC. It encodes CASSFSFTPSYEQYF.